The subject of this entry is one TCR beta chain. The antigen remains unidentified. These data are taken from a study of T cell responses to AZD1222 COVID-19 vaccine. Germline trimming cut 8 bases from V and 10 bases from J; bases unmatched to any gene: 7. The CDR3 is 11 amino acids. TCRdb's table, derived via immunoSEQ multiplex PCR, lists solely in-frame clones and lacks some. The table records 100,000 to 150,000 clones, 92% of them present only once. Points from the study as a whole: Only 5 to 7 AZD1222 recipients were seropositive at baseline.

This material consisted of peripheral blood, taken on day 0 of AZD1222 vaccination. The TCR was taken from an adult in good health. The chain combines TRBV12-3 or TRBV12-4 with TRBJ1-2; TRBD1 matches 7 bases. The CDR3 spells CASLRGQNYTF. For the CDR3, the DNA is TGTGCCAGCCTTAGGGGGCAGAACTACACCTTC.